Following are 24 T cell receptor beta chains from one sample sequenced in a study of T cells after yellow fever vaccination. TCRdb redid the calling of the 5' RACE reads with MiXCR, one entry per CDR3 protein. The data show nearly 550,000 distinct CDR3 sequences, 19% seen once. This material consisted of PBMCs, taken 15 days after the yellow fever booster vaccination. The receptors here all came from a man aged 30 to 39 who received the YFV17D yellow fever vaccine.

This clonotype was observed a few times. The CDR3 region is CASSFSLLYEQYF. In DNA form, the CDR3 reads TGTGCCAGCAGTTTCTCCCTCCTCTACGAGCAGTACTTC. The V call is TRBV27, the J call TRBJ2-7; D not certain. Trimming left V 3 bases short and J 3 bases short, with 9 bases between. CDR1 is MNHEY, CDR2 SMNVEV, per germline (reference sequence). There are 13 residues in the CDR3.

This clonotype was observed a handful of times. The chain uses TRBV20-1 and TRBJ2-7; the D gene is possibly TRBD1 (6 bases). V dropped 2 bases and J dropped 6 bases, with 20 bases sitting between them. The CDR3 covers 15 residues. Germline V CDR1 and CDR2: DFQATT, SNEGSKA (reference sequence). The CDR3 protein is CSARPPLGQLLEQYF. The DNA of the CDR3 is TGCAGTGCTAGACCACCTCTGGGACAATTACTCGAGCAGTACTTC.

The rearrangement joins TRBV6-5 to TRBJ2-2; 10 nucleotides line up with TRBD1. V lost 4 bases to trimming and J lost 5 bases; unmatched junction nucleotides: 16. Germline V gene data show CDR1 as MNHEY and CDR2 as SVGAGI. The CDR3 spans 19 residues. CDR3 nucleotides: TGTGCCAGCAGTTCCTACGGCGACTGGACAGGGGGTAGTACCGGGGAGCTGTTTTTT. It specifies CASSSYGDWTGGSTGELFF.

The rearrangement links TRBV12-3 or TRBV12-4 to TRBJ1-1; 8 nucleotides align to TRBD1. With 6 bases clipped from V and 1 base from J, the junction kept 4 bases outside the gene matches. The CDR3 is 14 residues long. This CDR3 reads CASRPGTGNTEAFF. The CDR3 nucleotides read TGTGCCAGCAGACCCGGGACAGGGAACACTGAAGCTTTCTTT.

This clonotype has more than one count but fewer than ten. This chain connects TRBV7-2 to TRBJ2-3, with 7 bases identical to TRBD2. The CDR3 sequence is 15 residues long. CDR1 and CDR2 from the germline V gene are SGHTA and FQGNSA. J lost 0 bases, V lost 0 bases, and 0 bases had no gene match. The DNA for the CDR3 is TGTGCCAGCAGCTTAGCAGCGGGGAGCACAGATACGCAGTATTTT. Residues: CASSLAAGSTDTQYF.

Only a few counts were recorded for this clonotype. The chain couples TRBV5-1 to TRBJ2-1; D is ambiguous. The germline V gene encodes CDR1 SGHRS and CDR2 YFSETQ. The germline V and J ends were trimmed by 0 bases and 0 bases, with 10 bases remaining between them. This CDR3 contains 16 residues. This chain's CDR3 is CASSLARLSSYNEQFF. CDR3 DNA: TGCGCCAGCAGCTTGGCGAGGTTGAGCTCCTACAATGAGCAGTTCTTC.

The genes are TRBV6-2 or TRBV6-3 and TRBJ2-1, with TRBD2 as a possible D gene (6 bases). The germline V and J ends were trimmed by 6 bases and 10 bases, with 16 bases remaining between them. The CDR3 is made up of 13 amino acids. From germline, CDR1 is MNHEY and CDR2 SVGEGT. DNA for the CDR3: TGTGCCAGCAGCGTAACGGGAGAGGGGGAGCAGTTCTTC. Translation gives CASSVTGEGEQFF.

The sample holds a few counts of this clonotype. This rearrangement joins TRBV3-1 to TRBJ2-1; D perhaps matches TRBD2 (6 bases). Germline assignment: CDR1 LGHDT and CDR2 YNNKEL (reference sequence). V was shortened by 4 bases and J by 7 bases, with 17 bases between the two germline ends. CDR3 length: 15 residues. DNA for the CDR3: TGTGCCAGCAGCCGCATTTTGACTAGTTTGAATGAGCAGTTCTTC. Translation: CASSRILTSLNEQFF.

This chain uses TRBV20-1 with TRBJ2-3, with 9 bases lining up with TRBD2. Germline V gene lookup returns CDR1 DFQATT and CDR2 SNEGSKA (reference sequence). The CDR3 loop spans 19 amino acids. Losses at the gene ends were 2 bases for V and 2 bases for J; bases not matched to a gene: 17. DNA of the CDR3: TGCAGTGCTAGAAAAGGGCTCGGGCTAGCGGGGACCTTCACAGATACGCAGTATTTT. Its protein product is CSARKGLGLAGTFTDTQYF.

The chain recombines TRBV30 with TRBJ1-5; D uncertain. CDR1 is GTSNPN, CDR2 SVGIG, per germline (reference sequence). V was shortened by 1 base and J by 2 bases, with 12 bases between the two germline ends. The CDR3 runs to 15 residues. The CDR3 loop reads CAWSAGNSGNQPQHF. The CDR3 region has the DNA TGTGCCTGGAGTGCCGGGAACTCGGGCAATCAGCCCCAGCATTTT.

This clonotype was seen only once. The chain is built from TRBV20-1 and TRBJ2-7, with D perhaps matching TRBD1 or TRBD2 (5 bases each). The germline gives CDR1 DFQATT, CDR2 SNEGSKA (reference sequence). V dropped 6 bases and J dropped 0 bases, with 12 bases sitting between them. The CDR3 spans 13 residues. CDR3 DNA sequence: TGCAGTGCAGGGACCGCGAGCTCCTACGAGCAGTACTTC. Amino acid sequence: CSAGTASSYEQYF.

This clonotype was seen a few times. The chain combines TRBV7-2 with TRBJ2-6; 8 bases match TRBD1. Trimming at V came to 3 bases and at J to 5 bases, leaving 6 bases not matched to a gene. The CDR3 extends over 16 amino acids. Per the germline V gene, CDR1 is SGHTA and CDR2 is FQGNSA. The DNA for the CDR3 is TGTGCCAGCAGCTTGTTCGACAGGGGTAGGGCCAACGTCCTGACTTTC. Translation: CASSLFDRGRANVLTF.

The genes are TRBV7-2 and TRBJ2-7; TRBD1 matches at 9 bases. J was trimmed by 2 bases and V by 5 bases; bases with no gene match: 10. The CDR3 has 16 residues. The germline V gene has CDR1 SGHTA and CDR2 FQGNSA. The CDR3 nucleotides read TGTGCCAGCAGCCAAACCTCCGGGACAGGGCCCTACGAGCAGTACTTC. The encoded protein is CASSQTSGTGPYEQYF.

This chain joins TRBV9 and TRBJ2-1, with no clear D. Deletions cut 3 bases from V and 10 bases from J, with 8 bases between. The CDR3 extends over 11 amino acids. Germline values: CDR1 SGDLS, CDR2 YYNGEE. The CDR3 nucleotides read TGTGCCAGCAGCGGCCTAACCGAGCAGTTCTTC. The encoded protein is CASSGLTEQFF.

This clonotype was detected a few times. This chain's CDR3 is CAWMRRFGEKLFF. The CDR3 DNA is TGTGCCTGGATGAGGCGATTTGGTGAAAAACTGTTTTTT. This chain links TRBV30 with TRBJ1-4; D uncertain. Germline loops: CDR1 GTSNPN, CDR2 SVGIG (reference sequence). The ends were cut back, 4 bases at V and 7 bases at J, with 13 bases in the middle. The CDR3 totals 13 residues.

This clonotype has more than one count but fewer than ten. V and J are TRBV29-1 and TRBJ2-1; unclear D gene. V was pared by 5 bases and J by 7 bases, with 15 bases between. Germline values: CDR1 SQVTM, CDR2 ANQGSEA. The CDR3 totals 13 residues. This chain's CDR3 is CSVFWTLGNEQFF. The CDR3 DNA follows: TGCAGCGTTTTTTGGACGTTGGGTAATGAGCAGTTCTTC.

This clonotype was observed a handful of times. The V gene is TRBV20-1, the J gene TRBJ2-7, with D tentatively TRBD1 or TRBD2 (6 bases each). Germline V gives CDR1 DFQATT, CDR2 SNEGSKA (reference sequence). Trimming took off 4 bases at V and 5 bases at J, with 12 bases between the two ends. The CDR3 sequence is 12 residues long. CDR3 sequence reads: CSAKKGGHEQYF. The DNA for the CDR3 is TGCAGTGCTAAGAAAGGGGGGCACGAGCAGTACTTC.

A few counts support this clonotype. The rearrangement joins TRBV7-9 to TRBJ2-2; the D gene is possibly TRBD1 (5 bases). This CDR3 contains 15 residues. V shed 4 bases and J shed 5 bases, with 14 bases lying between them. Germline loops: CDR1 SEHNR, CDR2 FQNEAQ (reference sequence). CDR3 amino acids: CASSSTGLGTGELFF. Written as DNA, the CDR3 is TGTGCCAGCAGCTCTACAGGTTTGGGGACCGGGGAGCTGTTTTTT. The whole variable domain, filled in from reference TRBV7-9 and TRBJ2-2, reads DTGVSQNPRHKITKRGQNVTFRCDPISEHNRLYWYRQTLGQGPEFLTYFQNEAQLEKSRLLSDRFSAERPKGSFSTLEIQRTEQGDSAMYLCASSSTGLGTGELFFGEGSRLTVL.

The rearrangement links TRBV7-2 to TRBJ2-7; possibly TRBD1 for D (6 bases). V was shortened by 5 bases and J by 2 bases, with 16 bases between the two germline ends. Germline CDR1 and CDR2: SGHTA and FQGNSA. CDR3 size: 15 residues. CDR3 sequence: CASSPSQGVPYEQYF. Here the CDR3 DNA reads TGTGCCAGCAGCCCATCACAGGGTGTCCCCTACGAGCAGTACTTC.

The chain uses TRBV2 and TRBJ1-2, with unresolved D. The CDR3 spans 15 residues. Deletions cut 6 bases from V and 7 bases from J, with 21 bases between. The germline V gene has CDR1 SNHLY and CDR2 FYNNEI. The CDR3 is CASSPTQTGVGGYTF. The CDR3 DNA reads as TGTGCCAGCAGCCCAACACAGACGGGAGTAGGTGGCTACACCTTC.

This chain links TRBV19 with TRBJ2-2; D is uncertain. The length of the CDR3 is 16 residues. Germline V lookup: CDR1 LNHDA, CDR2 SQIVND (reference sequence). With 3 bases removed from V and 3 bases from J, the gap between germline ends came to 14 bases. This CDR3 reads CASSISFGRHTGELFF. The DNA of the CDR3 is TGTGCCAGTAGTATCTCCTTCGGACGGCACACCGGGGAGCTGTTTTTT. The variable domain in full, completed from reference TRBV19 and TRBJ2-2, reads DGGITQSPKYLFRKEGQNVTLSCEQNLNHDAMYWYRQDPGQGLRLIYYSQIVNDFQKGDIAEGYSVSREKKESFPLTVTSAQKNPTAFYLCASSISFGRHTGELFFGEGSRLTVL.

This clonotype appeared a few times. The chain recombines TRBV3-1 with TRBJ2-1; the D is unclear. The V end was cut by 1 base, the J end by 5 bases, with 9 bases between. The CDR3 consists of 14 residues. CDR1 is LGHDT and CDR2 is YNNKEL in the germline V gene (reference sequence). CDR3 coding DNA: TGTGCCAGCAGCCAAGCCTCGATCGACAATGAGCAGTTCTTC. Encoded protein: CASSQASIDNEQFF.

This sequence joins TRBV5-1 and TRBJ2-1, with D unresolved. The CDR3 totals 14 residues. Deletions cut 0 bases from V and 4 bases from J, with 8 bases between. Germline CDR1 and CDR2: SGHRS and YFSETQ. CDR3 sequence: CASSLGDPYNEQFF. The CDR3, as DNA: TGCGCCAGCAGCTTGGGAGATCCATACAATGAGCAGTTCTTC. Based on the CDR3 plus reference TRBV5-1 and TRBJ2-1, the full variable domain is KAGVTQTPRYLIKTRGQQVTLSCSPISGHRSVSWYQQTPGQGLQFLFEYFSETQRNKGNFPGRFSGRQFSNSRSEMNVSTLELGDSALYLCASSLGDPYNEQFFGPGTRLTVL.

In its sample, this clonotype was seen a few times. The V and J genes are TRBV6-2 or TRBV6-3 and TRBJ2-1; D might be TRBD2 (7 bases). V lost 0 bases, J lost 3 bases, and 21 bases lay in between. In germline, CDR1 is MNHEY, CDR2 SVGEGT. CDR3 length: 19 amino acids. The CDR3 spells CASSYSSSWLADSYNEQFF. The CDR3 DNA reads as TGTGCCAGCAGTTACTCGAGTAGCTGGCTAGCGGACAGCTACAATGAGCAGTTCTTC.